This is a list of T cell receptor beta chains from one sample in a study of cytomegalovirus exposure and HLA in healthy donors. Using immunoSEQ multiplex PCR, the repertoire was profiled, and TCRdb retains in-frame clones only, with some absent. This sample has approximately 110,000 clones, with 70% to 80% found just once. What was sequenced was PBMCs. The receptors here all came from a female donor in good health and CMV-seropositive. CDR3s include the opening cysteine and the closing phenylalanine or tryptophan. D genes are given only for firm matches. Clone size is stated in some rows and not others, as once, few, many or a class when expanded.

cdr3_aa: CASSSQGQIHRNTIYF; cdr3_nt: TGTGCCAGCAGCTCGCAGGGCCAGATACACAGGAACACCATATATTTT; d_call: NA; j_call: TRBJ1-3; v_call: TRBV7-9; clone_size: NA
cdr3_aa: CASSLNLYEQYF; cdr3_nt: TGTGCCAGCAGCCTTAATCTCTACGAGCAGTACTTC; d_call: NA; j_call: TRBJ2-7; v_call: TRBV14; clone_size: NA
cdr3_aa: CASSQPGHSAYTIYF; cdr3_nt: TGTGCCAGTAGTCAGCCGGGACATTCTGCGTACACCATATATTTT; d_call: NA; j_call: TRBJ1-3; v_call: TRBV19; clone_size: NA
cdr3_aa: CASSVAGASYGYTF; cdr3_nt: TGTGCCAGCAGCGTAGCAGGGGCTTCCTATGGCTACACCTTC; d_call: NA; j_call: TRBJ1-2; v_call: TRBV9; clone_size: NA
cdr3_aa: CASSEGTGGTFGYTF; cdr3_nt: TGTGCCAGCAGTGAAGGGACAGGGGGAACTTTTGGCTACACCTTC; d_call: TRBD1; j_call: TRBJ1-2; v_call: TRBV6-1; clone_size: NA
cdr3_aa: CAWSAGGYPQYF; cdr3_nt: TGTGCCTGGAGTGCCGGCGGCTATCCGCAGTATTTT; d_call: NA; j_call: TRBJ2-3; v_call: TRBV30; clone_size: NA
cdr3_aa: CASSLTGDLYGYTF; cdr3_nt: TGTGCCAGCAGCTTAACAGGGGACCTCTATGGCTACACCTTC; d_call: TRBD1; j_call: TRBJ1-2; v_call: TRBV6-6; clone_size: NA
cdr3_aa: CAWSPGLAGVETQYF; cdr3_nt: TGTGCCTGGAGTCCGGGACTAGCGGGAGTGGAGACCCAGTACTTC; d_call: TRBD2; j_call: TRBJ2-5; v_call: TRBV30; clone_size: NA
cdr3_aa: CASSSGGANVLTF; cdr3_nt: TGTGCCAGCAGCTCGGGTGGGGCCAACGTCCTGACTTTC; d_call: NA; j_call: TRBJ2-6; v_call: TRBV7-3; clone_size: NA
cdr3_aa: CASTDGLAGGRAGELFF; cdr3_nt: TGTGCCAGCACCGACGGACTAGCGGGAGGTCGAGCCGGGGAGCTGTTTTTT; d_call: TRBD2; j_call: TRBJ2-2; v_call: TRBV9; clone_size: NA
cdr3_aa: CASSLDLAGGSTDTQYF; cdr3_nt: TGTGCCAGCAGCTTGGACTTGGCGGGGGGCAGTACAGATACGCAGTATTTT; d_call: TRBD2; j_call: TRBJ2-3; v_call: TRBV5-4; clone_size: NA
cdr3_aa: CASSSTSGGTDTQYF; cdr3_nt: TGTGCCAGCAGCTCAACTAGCGGAGGCACAGATACGCAGTATTTT; d_call: TRBD2; j_call: TRBJ2-3; v_call: TRBV7-3; clone_size: NA
cdr3_aa: CASSLAAMAGTDTQYF; cdr3_nt: TGTGCCAGCAGCTTAGCCGCCATGGCGGGCACAGATACGCAGTATTTT; d_call: NA; j_call: TRBJ2-3; v_call: TRBV7-9; clone_size: NA
cdr3_aa: CASSPWTSGNNEQFF; cdr3_nt: TGTGCCAGCAGTCCTTGGACTAGCGGGAACAATGAGCAGTTCTTC; d_call: TRBD2; j_call: TRBJ2-1; v_call: TRBV28; clone_size: NA
cdr3_aa: CASSLDSYYEQYF; cdr3_nt: TGTGCCAGCAGCTTGGACAGTTACTACGAGCAGTACTTC; d_call: NA; j_call: TRBJ2-7; v_call: TRBV7-2; clone_size: NA
cdr3_aa: CASSSSGRMNTEAFF; cdr3_nt: TGTGCCAGCAGTTCGAGCGGGCGCATGAACACTGAAGCTTTCTTT; d_call: NA; j_call: TRBJ1-1; v_call: TRBV6-6; clone_size: NA
cdr3_aa: CASSFRLAGIFDHEQFF; cdr3_nt: TGTGCCAGCAGTTTCCGACTAGCGGGGATTTTCGACCATGAGCAGTTCTTC; d_call: TRBD2; j_call: TRBJ2-1; v_call: TRBV27; clone_size: NA
cdr3_aa: CASSLGRAGGENYGYTF; cdr3_nt: TGTGCCAGCAGCTTAGGCCGGGCAGGGGGCGAGAACTATGGCTACACCTTC; d_call: TRBD1; j_call: TRBJ1-2; v_call: TRBV13; clone_size: NA
cdr3_aa: CASSLIGRGNTEAFF; cdr3_nt: TGTGCCAGCAGCTTAATAGGCAGGGGAAACACTGAAGCTTTCTTT; d_call: NA; j_call: TRBJ1-1; v_call: TRBV7-2; clone_size: once
cdr3_aa: CASSLGLAGGSLQETQYF; cdr3_nt: TGTGCCAGTAGTCTCGGACTAGCGGGGGGGTCCCTACAAGAGACCCAGTACTTC; d_call: TRBD2; j_call: TRBJ2-5; v_call: TRBV19; clone_size: NA
cdr3_aa: CASSGTVPNEKLFF; cdr3_nt: TGTGCCAGCAGTGGGACAGTCCCAAATGAAAAACTGTTTTTT; d_call: TRBD1; j_call: TRBJ1-4; v_call: TRBV28; clone_size: NA
cdr3_aa: CASSLQGNTNEKLFF; cdr3_nt: TGCGCCAGCAGCTTGCAGGGGAACACTAATGAAAAACTGTTTTTT; d_call: NA; j_call: TRBJ1-4; v_call: TRBV5-1; clone_size: NA
cdr3_aa: CASSISLAGVGEQFF; cdr3_nt: TGTGCCAGTAGTATAAGCCTAGCGGGAGTGGGTGAGCAGTTCTTC; d_call: TRBD2; j_call: TRBJ2-1; v_call: TRBV19; clone_size: NA
cdr3_aa: CASSLAGQKEQFF; cdr3_nt: TGTGCCAGCAGCTTGGCAGGGCAGAAAGAGCAGTTCTTC; d_call: NA; j_call: TRBJ2-1; v_call: TRBV5-4; clone_size: once
cdr3_aa: CASKSRANTGELFF; cdr3_nt: TGTGCCAGCAAGTCTAGAGCGAACACCGGGGAGCTGTTTTTT; d_call: NA; j_call: TRBJ2-2; v_call: TRBV6-1; clone_size: NA
cdr3_aa: CASTGGRATNEKLFF; cdr3_nt: TGTGCCAGCACAGGGGGCAGGGCGACTAATGAAAAACTGTTTTTT; d_call: TRBD1; j_call: TRBJ1-4; v_call: TRBV6-1; clone_size: NA
cdr3_aa: CASSLGQGKVSEQFF; cdr3_nt: TGTGCCAGCAGCTTAGGACAGGGGAAAGTGAGTGAGCAGTTCTTC; d_call: TRBD1; j_call: TRBJ2-1; v_call: TRBV7-3; clone_size: NA
cdr3_aa: CASSLALAGGSEQFF; cdr3_nt: TGTGCCAGCAGCTTAGCACTAGCGGGAGGTAGTGAGCAGTTCTTC; d_call: TRBD2; j_call: TRBJ2-1; v_call: TRBV7-9; clone_size: once
cdr3_aa: CASSLSALVFSSYNEQFF; cdr3_nt: TGTGCCAGCAGTTTATCGGCCCTAGTTTTCAGCTCCTACAATGAGCAGTTCTTC; d_call: NA; j_call: TRBJ2-1; v_call: TRBV27; clone_size: NA
cdr3_aa: CASSIQGASYEQYF; cdr3_nt: TGTGCCAGCAGTATACAGGGGGCCTCCTACGAGCAGTACTTC; d_call: TRBD1; j_call: TRBJ2-7; v_call: TRBV11-2; clone_size: few
cdr3_aa: CASSFGLAGDYEQYF; cdr3_nt: TGTGCCAGCAGTTTCGGACTAGCGGGAGACTACGAGCAGTACTTC; d_call: TRBD2; j_call: TRBJ2-7; v_call: TRBV27; clone_size: NA
cdr3_aa: CASLGTSGVSYNEQFF; cdr3_nt: TGTGCCAGTCTCGGGACTAGCGGGGTCTCCTACAATGAGCAGTTCTTC; d_call: TRBD2; j_call: TRBJ2-1; v_call: TRBV19; clone_size: NA
cdr3_aa: CASSPLSVAGVVDEQFF; cdr3_nt: TGTGCCAGCTCACCCCTGAGCGTAGCGGGAGTAGTCGATGAGCAGTTCTTC; d_call: TRBD2; j_call: TRBJ2-1; v_call: TRBV18; clone_size: NA
cdr3_aa: CASTLVGGGQGAAGELFF; cdr3_nt: TGTGCCAGCACCTTAGTAGGAGGGGGTCAGGGGGCCGCCGGGGAGCTGTTTTTT; d_call: TRBD1; j_call: TRBJ2-2; v_call: TRBV7-2; clone_size: NA
cdr3_aa: CASGPTGHNTGELFF; cdr3_nt: TGTGCCAGCGGGCCTACGGGACACAACACCGGGGAGCTGTTTTTT; d_call: NA; j_call: TRBJ2-2; v_call: TRBV6-1; clone_size: NA
cdr3_aa: CASSQVRGFYEQYF; cdr3_nt: TGCGCCAGCAGCCAAGTGAGGGGGTTCTACGAGCAGTACTTC; d_call: NA; j_call: TRBJ2-7; v_call: TRBV4-1; clone_size: NA
cdr3_aa: CASSFALGETQYF; cdr3_nt: TGTGCCAGCAGCTTCGCCCTCGGGGAGACCCAGTACTTC; d_call: NA; j_call: TRBJ2-5; v_call: TRBV5-5; clone_size: NA
cdr3_aa: CAISYRGEQETQYF; cdr3_nt: TGTGCCATCAGTTACAGGGGGGAACAAGAGACCCAGTACTTC; d_call: TRBD1; j_call: TRBJ2-5; v_call: TRBV10-3; clone_size: NA
cdr3_aa: CASSKTGTSVEQFF; cdr3_nt: TGTGCCAGCAGTAAGACCGGGACTAGCGTTGAGCAGTTCTTC; d_call: TRBD2; j_call: TRBJ2-1; v_call: TRBV6-5; clone_size: NA
cdr3_aa: CSVERRASSYNEQFF; cdr3_nt: TGCAGCGTTGAACGGAGGGCTAGCTCCTACAATGAGCAGTTCTTC; d_call: NA; j_call: TRBJ2-1; v_call: TRBV29-1; clone_size: NA
cdr3_aa: CASSISREQFF; cdr3_nt: TGTGCCAGCAGTATTAGCCGTGAGCAGTTCTTC; d_call: NA; j_call: TRBJ2-1; v_call: TRBV25-1; clone_size: NA
cdr3_aa: CASSRRLLAGVSTDTQYF; cdr3_nt: TGCGCCAGCAGCCGCAGACTACTAGCGGGAGTCAGCACAGATACGCAGTATTTT; d_call: TRBD2; j_call: TRBJ2-3; v_call: TRBV4-1; clone_size: NA
cdr3_aa: CASSSGQGWETQYF; cdr3_nt: TGCGCCAGCAGCTCTGGACAGGGGTGGGAGACCCAGTACTTC; d_call: TRBD1; j_call: TRBJ2-5; v_call: TRBV5-1; clone_size: NA
cdr3_aa: CASSDLLNRGSYGYTF; cdr3_nt: TGTGCCAGCAGCGATCTACTAAACAGGGGATCCTATGGCTACACCTTC; d_call: TRBD1; j_call: TRBJ1-2; v_call: TRBV9; clone_size: few
cdr3_aa: CASASGSSHETQYF; cdr3_nt: TGTGCCAGCGCTAGCGGGAGCTCACATGAGACCCAGTACTTC; d_call: TRBD2; j_call: TRBJ2-5; v_call: TRBV9; clone_size: few
cdr3_aa: CASSYRYITDTQYF; cdr3_nt: TGCGCCAGCAGCTACCGATACATAACAGATACGCAGTATTTT; d_call: NA; j_call: TRBJ2-3; v_call: TRBV5-1; clone_size: NA
cdr3_aa: CASSAGRRGYEQYF; cdr3_nt: TGTGCCAGCAGCGCCGGGCGAAGGGGCTACGAGCAGTACTTC; d_call: NA; j_call: TRBJ2-7; v_call: TRBV2; clone_size: NA
cdr3_aa: CATSLRPQEETQYF; cdr3_nt: TGTGCCACCAGCTTACGGCCCCAGGAAGAGACCCAGTACTTC; d_call: NA; j_call: TRBJ2-5; v_call: TRBV15; clone_size: few